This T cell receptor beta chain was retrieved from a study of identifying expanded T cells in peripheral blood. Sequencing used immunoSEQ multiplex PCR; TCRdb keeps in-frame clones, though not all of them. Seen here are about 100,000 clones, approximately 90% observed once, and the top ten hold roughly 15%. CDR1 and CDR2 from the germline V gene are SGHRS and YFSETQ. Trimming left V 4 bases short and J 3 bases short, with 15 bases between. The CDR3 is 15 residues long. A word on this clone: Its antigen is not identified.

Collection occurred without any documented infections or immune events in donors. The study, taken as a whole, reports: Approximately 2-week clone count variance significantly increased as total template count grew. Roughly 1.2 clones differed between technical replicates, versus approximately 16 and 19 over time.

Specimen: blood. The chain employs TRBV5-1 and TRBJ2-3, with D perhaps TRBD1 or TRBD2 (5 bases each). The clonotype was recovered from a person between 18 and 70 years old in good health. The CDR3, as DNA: TGCGCCAGCAGCGTAGGGGACGGATCGACAGATACGCAGTATTTT. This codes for CASSVGDGSTDTQYF.